Below, 16 T cell receptor beta chains from the same sample are listed, as sequenced in a study of T cell changes during pregnancy in multiple sclerosis. TCRdb keeps only in-frame clones here, not all; method: immunoSEQ multiplex PCR. The sample has some 50,000 clones, 95% seen once; the top ten hold over 4.5%. The material was CD8+ T cells from peripheral blood mononuclear cells, obtained in the first trimester of pregnancy. Receptor source: a female donor with multiple sclerosis, enrolled in a pregnancy study.

The chain carries TRBV28 and TRBJ1-1; tentatively, D is TRBD1 (5 bases). V lost 4 bases and J 1 base, leaving 13 bases between the germline ends. Germline lookup yields CDR1 MDHEN and CDR2 SYDVKM. CDR3 size: 15 residues. DNA for the CDR3: TGTGCCAGCAGTTCCAACAGGACCCCGAACACTGAAGCTTTCTTT. Protein sequence: CASSSNRTPNTEAFF.

This clone has more than one count but fewer than ten. Other nucleotide sequences in the sample specify the same CDR3. The rearrangement joins TRBV27 to TRBJ1-1; D is ambiguous. Trimming removed 2 bases at V and 1 base at J, with 5 bases between. The CDR3 covers 13 residues. The germline V gene has CDR1 MNHEY and CDR2 SMNVEV (reference sequence). The CDR3 nucleotides read TGTGCCAGCAGTTTAAGAGAGAACACTGAAGCTTTCTTT. Translation gives CASSLRENTEAFF.

The chain recombines TRBV2 with TRBJ2-3; maybe TRBD1 (6 bases). This CDR3 has 12 amino acids. Germline values: CDR1 SNHLY, CDR2 FYNNEI. V was cut by 5 bases and J by 14 bases, with 17 bases left in between. The CDR3 coding sequence is TGTGCCAGCAGTTGGGACGACCCCAGGGGGTATTTT. Translated: CASSWDDPRGYF.

The chain carries TRBV7-9 and TRBJ1-1; maybe TRBD1 (6 bases). The germline CDR1 and CDR2 sequences are SEHNR and FQNEAQ (reference sequence). Trimming pared 5 bases from V and 5 bases from J, leaving 21 bases between. This CDR3 has 16 amino acids. The CDR3: CASSRKLGGAGTEAFF. CDR3 nucleotides: TGTGCCAGCAGCCGTAAACTGGGGGGGGCTGGGACTGAAGCTTTCTTT.

This rearrangement joins TRBV19 to TRBJ1-1, with D possibly TRBD1 on 5 matching bases. Per germline, CDR1 LNHDA and CDR2 SQIVND (reference sequence). V dropped 6 bases and J dropped 3 bases, with 11 bases sitting between them. There are 13 residues in the CDR3. The CDR3: CASRSGRHTEAFF. The CDR3 DNA reads as TGTGCCAGTAGATCAGGGAGGCACACTGAAGCTTTCTTT.

The chain combines TRBV13 with TRBJ2-6; D possibly corresponds to TRBD1 (6 bases). Per germline, CDR1 PRHDT and CDR2 FYEKMQ (reference sequence). This CDR3 region has 18 residues. Trimming left V 3 bases short and J 0 bases short, with 15 bases between. This chain's CDR3 is CASSFPSDSLSGANVLTF. CDR3 bases: TGTGCCAGCAGCTTCCCTTCGGACAGTCTCTCTGGGGCCAACGTCCTGACTTTC.

The chain combines TRBV29-1 with TRBJ2-5, with D tentatively TRBD2 (5 bases). The germline V gene has CDR1 SQVTM and CDR2 ANQGSEA. The CDR3 extends over 13 amino acids. The germline V and J ends were trimmed by 7 bases and 5 bases, with 17 bases remaining between them. This chain's CDR3 is CSAEERGPETQYF. Written as DNA, the CDR3 is TGCAGCGCGGAAGAAAGAGGGCCGGAGACCCAGTACTTC. Using reference TRBV29-1 and TRBJ2-5 for the parts outside the CDR3, the full variable domain is SAVISQKPSRDICQRGTSLTIQCQVDSQVTMMFWYRQQPGQSLTLIATANQGSEATYESGFVIDKFPISRPNLTFSTLTVSNMSPEDSSIYLCSAEERGPETQYFGPGTRLLVL.

The V call is TRBV27, the J call TRBJ2-2, with D possibly being TRBD1 (5 bases). The CDR3 is made up of 15 amino acids. Looked up from germline, CDR1 is MNHEY and CDR2 is SMNVEV (reference sequence). Trimming took 2 bases from V and 7 from J, leaving 14 bases between them. The CDR3 reads CASSLDPQGNGELFF. For the CDR3, the DNA is TGTGCCAGCAGTTTAGATCCCCAGGGTAACGGGGAGCTGTTTTTT.

The V call is TRBV5-1, the J call TRBJ1-4; a weak D match, TRBD1 (5 bases). This CDR3 is 15 amino acids long. CDR1 and CDR2 from the germline V gene are SGHRS and YFSETQ. Trimming removed 5 bases at V and 2 bases at J, with 13 bases between. The CDR3 coding sequence is TGCGCCAGCAGGCGGGGGGGGACGACTAATGAAAAACTGTTTTTT. This translates into CASRRGGTTNEKLFF. The complete variable domain, with remaining parts taken from reference TRBV5-1 and TRBJ1-4, reads KAGVTQTPRYLIKTRGQQVTLSCSPISGHRSVSWYQQTPGQGLQFLFEYFSETQRNKGNFPGRFSGRQFSNSRSEMNVSTLELGDSALYLCASRRGGTTNEKLFFGSGTQLSVL.

The rearrangement uses TRBV5-3 and TRBJ2-4; the D is unclear. TRBV5-3 is recorded as an ORF, its role being uncertain. V was clipped by 9 bases and J by 2 bases, with 9 bases between them. The CDR3 spans 12 residues. The CDR3 sequence: CATYLSKNIQYF. In DNA, the CDR3 is TGTGCCACCTATCTGTCCAAAAACATTCAGTACTTC.

The chain links TRBV7-6 to TRBJ1-2; TRBD1 matches 9 bases. The trim removed 5 bases at V and 8 bases at J, leaving 9 bases unmatched. The CDR3 totals 14 residues. Germline CDR1 SGHVS, CDR2 FNYEAQ. The CDR3 loop reads CASSRDRDWEGYTF. CDR3 sequence (DNA): TGTGCCAGCAGCCGGGACAGGGATTGGGAGGGCTACACCTTC.

V is TRBV5-6 and J is TRBJ1-5, with D hard to call. Germline assignment: CDR1 SGHDT and CDR2 YYEEEE. V was shortened by 1 base and J by 4 bases, with 6 bases between the two germline ends. The CDR3 runs to 13 residues. The chain's CDR3 is CASSLWENQPQHF. The CDR3 DNA reads as TGTGCCAGCAGCTTGTGGGAGAATCAGCCCCAGCATTTT.

The V and J genes are TRBV6-4 and TRBJ1-1; the D is unclear. Germline CDR1 MRHNA, CDR2 SNTAGT. CDR3 length: 13 residues. V shed 4 bases and J shed 5 bases, with 11 bases lying between them. CDR3 amino acids: CASSVPVVTEAFF. The DNA of the CDR3 is TGTGCCAGCAGTGTCCCGGTTGTAACTGAAGCTTTCTTT.

The rearrangement uses TRBV11-2 and TRBJ2-3; 11 bases align to TRBD2. The CDR3 consists of 19 residues. From germline, CDR1 is SGHAT and CDR2 FQNNGV. J gave up 6 bases and V 0 bases, and 14 bases lay outside the gene matches. The CDR3, as DNA: TGTGCCAGCAGCTTAGACTCGTTCACTAGCGGGAGTTCGGAGGATACGCAGTATTTT. It yields the protein CASSLDSFTSGSSEDTQYF.

V is TRBV6-5 and J is TRBJ2-2; weak D call: TRBD1 (5 bases). This CDR3 is built from 14 residues. Trimming stripped 0 bases from V and 4 bases from J, with 6 bases between. Germline loops: CDR1 MNHEY, CDR2 SVGAGI. Here the CDR3 reads CASSYSGRTGELFF. DNA for the CDR3: TGTGCCAGCAGTTACTCGGGGCGCACCGGGGAGCTGTTTTTT.

This rearrangement joins TRBV5-1 to TRBJ2-1; D might be TRBD1 (6 bases). V lost 2 bases to trimming and J lost 6 bases, with 21 bases between them. This CDR3 is 17 amino acids long. Per the germline V gene, CDR1 is SGHRS and CDR2 is YFSETQ. This CDR3 is CASSFPSRDIRINEQFF. CDR3 in DNA: TGCGCCAGCAGCTTCCCATCCCGGGACATAAGGATCAATGAGCAGTTCTTC.